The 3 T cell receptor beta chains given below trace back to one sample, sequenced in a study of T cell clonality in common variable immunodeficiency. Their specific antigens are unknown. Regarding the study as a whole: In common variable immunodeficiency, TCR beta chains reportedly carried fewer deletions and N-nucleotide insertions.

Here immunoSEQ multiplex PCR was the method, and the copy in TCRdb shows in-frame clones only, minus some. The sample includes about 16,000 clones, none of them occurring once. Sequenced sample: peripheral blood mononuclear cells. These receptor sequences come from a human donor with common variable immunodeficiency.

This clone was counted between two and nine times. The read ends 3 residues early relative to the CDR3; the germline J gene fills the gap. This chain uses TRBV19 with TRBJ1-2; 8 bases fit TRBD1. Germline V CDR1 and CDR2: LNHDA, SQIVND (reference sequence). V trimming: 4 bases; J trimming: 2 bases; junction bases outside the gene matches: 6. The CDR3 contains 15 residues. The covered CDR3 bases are TGTGCCAGTAGTACCCGACAGGGGACCAACTATGGC. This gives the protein CASSTRQGTNYG. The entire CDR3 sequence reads CASSTRQGTNYGYTF. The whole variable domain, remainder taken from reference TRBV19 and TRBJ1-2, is DGGITQSPKYLFRKEGQNVTLSCEQNLNHDAMYWYRQDPGQGLRLIYYSQIVNDFQKGDIAEGYSVSREKKESFPLTVTSAQKNPTAFYLCASSTRQGTNYGYTFGSGTRLTVV.

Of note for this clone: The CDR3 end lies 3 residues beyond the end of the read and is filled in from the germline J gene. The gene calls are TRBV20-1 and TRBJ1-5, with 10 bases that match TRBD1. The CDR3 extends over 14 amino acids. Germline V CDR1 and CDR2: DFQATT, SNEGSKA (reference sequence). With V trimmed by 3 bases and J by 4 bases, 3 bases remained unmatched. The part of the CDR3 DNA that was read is TGCAGTGCTAGTAGGGGACAGGGGAATCAGCCC. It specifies CSASRGQGNQP. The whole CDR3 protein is CSASRGQGNQPQHF.

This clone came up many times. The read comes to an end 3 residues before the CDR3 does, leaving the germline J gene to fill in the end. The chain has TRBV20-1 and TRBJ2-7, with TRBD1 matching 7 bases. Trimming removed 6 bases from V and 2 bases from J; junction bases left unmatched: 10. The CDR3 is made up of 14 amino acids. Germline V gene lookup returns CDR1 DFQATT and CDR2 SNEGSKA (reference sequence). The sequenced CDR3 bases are TGCAGTGCAGTCGGACAGGCGAGAACCTACGAG. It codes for CSAVGQARTYE. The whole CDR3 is CSAVGQARTYEQYF.